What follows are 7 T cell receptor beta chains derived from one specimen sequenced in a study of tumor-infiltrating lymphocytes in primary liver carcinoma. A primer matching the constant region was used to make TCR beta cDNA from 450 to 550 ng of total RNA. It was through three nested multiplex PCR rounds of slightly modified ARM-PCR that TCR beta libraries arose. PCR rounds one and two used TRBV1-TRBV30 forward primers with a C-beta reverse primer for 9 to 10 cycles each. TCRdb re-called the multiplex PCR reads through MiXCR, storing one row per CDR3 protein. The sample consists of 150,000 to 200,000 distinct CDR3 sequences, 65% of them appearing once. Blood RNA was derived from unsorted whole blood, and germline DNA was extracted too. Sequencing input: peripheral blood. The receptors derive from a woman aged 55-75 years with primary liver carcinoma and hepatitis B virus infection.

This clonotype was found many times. The CDR3 is CASGGAGEQFF. CDR3 in DNA: TGTGCCAGCGGGGGAGCGGGTGAGCAGTTCTTC. This sequence joins TRBV6-2 or TRBV6-3 and TRBJ2-1; TRBD2 is a possible D gene (6 bases). CDR1 and CDR2 from the germline V gene are MNHEY and SVGEGT. Trimming left V 8 bases short and J 9 bases short, with 11 bases between. The CDR3 extends over 11 amino acids.

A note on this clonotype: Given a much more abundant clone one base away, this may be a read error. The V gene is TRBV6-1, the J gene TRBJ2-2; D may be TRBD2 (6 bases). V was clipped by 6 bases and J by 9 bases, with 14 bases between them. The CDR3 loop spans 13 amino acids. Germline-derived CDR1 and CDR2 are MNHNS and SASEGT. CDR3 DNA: TGTGCCAGCAGGATGACTAGTTCCTGGGAGCTGTTTTTT. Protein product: CASRMTSSWELFF.

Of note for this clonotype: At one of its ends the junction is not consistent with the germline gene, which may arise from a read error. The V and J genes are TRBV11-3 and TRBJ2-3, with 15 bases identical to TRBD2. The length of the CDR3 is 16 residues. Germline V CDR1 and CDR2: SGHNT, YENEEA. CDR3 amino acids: CASSRGLAGGPDTQYF. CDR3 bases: TGTGCCAGCAGCAGAGGACTAGCGGGAGGGCCAGATACACAGTATTTT. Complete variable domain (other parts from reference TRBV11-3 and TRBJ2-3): EAGVVQSPRYKIIEKKQPVAFWCNPISGHNTLYWYLQNLGQGPELLIRYENEEAVDDSQLPKDRFSAERLKGVDSTLKIQPAELGDSAVYLCASSRGLAGGPDTQYFGPGTRLTVL.

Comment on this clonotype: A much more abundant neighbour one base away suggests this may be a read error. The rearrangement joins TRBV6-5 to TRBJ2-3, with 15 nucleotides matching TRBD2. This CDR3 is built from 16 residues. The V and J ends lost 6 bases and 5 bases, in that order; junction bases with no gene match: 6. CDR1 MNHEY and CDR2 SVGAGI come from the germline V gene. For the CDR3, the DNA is TGTGCCAGCAGCGGGACTAGCGGGAGGTTGGGAGATACGCAGTATTTT. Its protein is CASSGTSGRLGDTQYF.

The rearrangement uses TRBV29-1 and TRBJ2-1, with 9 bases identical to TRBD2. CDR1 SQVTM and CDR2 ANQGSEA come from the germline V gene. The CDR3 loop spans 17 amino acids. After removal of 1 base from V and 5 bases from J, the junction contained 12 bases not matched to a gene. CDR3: CSVEALVAGVSHNEQFF. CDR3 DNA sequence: TGCAGCGTTGAAGCCCTAGTAGCGGGAGTATCACACAATGAGCAGTTCTTC.

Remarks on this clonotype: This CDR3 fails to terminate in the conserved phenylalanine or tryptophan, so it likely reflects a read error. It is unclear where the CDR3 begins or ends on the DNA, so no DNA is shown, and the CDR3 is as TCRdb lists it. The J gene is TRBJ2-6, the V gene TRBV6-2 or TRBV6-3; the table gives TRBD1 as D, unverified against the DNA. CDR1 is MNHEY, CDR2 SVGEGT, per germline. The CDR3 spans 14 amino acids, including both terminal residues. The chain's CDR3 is CASSVQGGANVLTL.

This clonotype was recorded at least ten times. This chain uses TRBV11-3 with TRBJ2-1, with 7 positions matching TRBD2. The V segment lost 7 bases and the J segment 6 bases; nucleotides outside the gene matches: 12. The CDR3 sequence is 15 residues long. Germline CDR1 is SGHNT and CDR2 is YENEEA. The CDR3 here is CASTPFPQRGNEQFF. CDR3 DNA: TGTGCCAGCACCCCATTCCCTCAGCGGGGCAATGAGCAGTTCTTC.